Following are 12 T cell receptor beta chains from one sample sequenced in a study of cytomegalovirus exposure and HLA in healthy donors. TCRdb's table, derived via immunoSEQ multiplex PCR, lists solely in-frame clones and lacks some. The sample shows some 100,000 clones, about 88% of them seen only once. What was sequenced was PBMCs. The receptors were sampled from a man younger than 30 in good health and CMV-seropositive.

The rearrangement links TRBV28 to TRBJ2-3, with 9 bases aligning to TRBD1. The CDR3 runs 14 residues. Germline CDR1 MDHEN, CDR2 SYDVKM. J gave up 3 bases and V 6 bases, and 4 bases lay outside the gene matches. DNA for the CDR3: TGTGCCAGCAGCTTTGGACAGGGGACAGATACGCAGTATTTT. The encoded protein is CASSFGQGTDTQYF.

The genes are TRBV10-3 and TRBJ2-7; 11 bases are a match to TRBD2. The CDR3 consists of 17 residues. V was pared by 0 bases and J by 2 bases, with 6 bases of the junction left unmatched. CDR1 is ENHRY and CDR2 is SYGVKD in the germline V gene. Here the CDR3 DNA reads TGTGCCATCAGTGAGTCTCCGGGACTAGCGGTTACCTACGAGCAGTACTTC. Amino acid sequence: CAISESPGLAVTYEQYF.

J is TRBJ1-5 and V is TRBV27; 8 bases are a match to TRBD1. From germline, CDR1 is MNHEY and CDR2 SMNVEV (reference sequence). With V trimmed by 5 bases and J by 4 bases, 10 bases remained unmatched. CDR3 size: 16 residues. CDR3 bases: TGTGCCAGCAGTCCCTCGACAGGGGAAAGGAATCAGCCCCAGCATTTT. As protein: CASSPSTGERNQPQHF.

This clone was recorded a few times. The chain joins TRBV19 to TRBJ1-6, with 9 bases matching TRBD1. Looked up from germline, CDR1 is LNHDA and CDR2 is SQIVND (reference sequence). The CDR3 consists of 14 residues. V dropped 3 bases and J dropped 9; count of bases not matched to a gene: 3. CDR3 coding DNA: TGTGCCAGTAGTATGGGACAGGGCTTTTCACCCCTCCACTTT. Protein: CASSMGQGFSPLHF.

This chain links TRBV10-3 with TRBJ1-5; 8 bases agree with TRBD1. CDR1 is ENHRY, CDR2 SYGVKD, per germline. V dropped 10 bases and J dropped 3; count of bases not matched to a gene: 5. The CDR3 has 13 amino acids. CDR3 in amino acids: CATQTGANQPQHF. The CDR3 DNA sequence: TGTGCCACTCAGACAGGGGCCAATCAGCCCCAGCATTTT.

The chain carries TRBV30 and TRBJ1-2; D gene ambiguous. Trimming shortened V by 4 bases and J by 8 bases, and 23 bases separated the two germline ends. Looked up from germline, CDR1 is GTSNPN and CDR2 is SVGIG (reference sequence). CDR3 length: 15 amino acids. CDR3 DNA sequence: TGTGCCTGGACCCTAGGGATCGGAACCTCGGGGGGCTACACCTTC. It specifies CAWTLGIGTSGGYTF.

This rearrangement joins TRBV18 to TRBJ1-1; weak D call: TRBD1 (5 bases). Trimming took off 3 bases at V and 5 bases at J, with 16 bases between the two ends. The CDR3 runs 15 residues. Germline values: CDR1 KGHSH, CDR2 LQKENI. The CDR3 loop is CASSPAGRLQTEAFF. DNA for the CDR3: TGTGCCAGCTCACCGGCGGGACGGTTGCAAACTGAAGCTTTCTTT. The complete variable domain, with remaining parts taken from reference TRBV18 and TRBJ1-1, reads NAGVMQNPRHLVRRRGQEARLRCSPMKGHSHVYWYRQLPEEGLKFMVYLQKENIIDESGMPKERFSAEFPKEGPSILRIQQVVRGDSAAYFCASSPAGRLQTEAFFGQGTRLTVV.

V gene TRBV7-9 combines with J gene TRBJ2-1; D is unresolved. In germline, CDR1 is SEHNR, CDR2 FQNEAQ (reference sequence). Trimming cost V 8 bases and J 6 bases, with 8 bases left between them. CDR3 length equals 11 residues. CDR3: CASDEVNEQFF. The CDR3 nucleotides read TGTGCCAGCGATGAGGTCAATGAGCAGTTCTTC.

This sequence joins TRBV2 and TRBJ1-6; possibly TRBD1 for D (5 bases). CDR1 and CDR2 (germline): SNHLY, FYNNEI. This CDR3 region has 15 residues. The V end lost 8 bases, the J end lost 7 bases, and 18 bases lay between the germline ends. The CDR3 is CASWRGLSLNSPLHF. CDR3 nucleotides: TGTGCCAGCTGGAGGGGACTTTCACTCAATTCACCCCTCCACTTT.

The gene calls are TRBV5-4 and TRBJ2-2; no firm D call. Trimming left V 4 bases short and J 1 base short, with 2 bases between. The CDR3 contains 12 residues. CDR1 is SGHNT and CDR2 is YYREEE in the germline V gene (reference sequence). In nucleotides, the CDR3 is TGTGCCAGCAGCCGGAACACCGGGGAGCTGTTTTTT. Translation: CASSRNTGELFF.

The chain joins TRBV7-9 to TRBJ2-2, with 10 nucleotides matching TRBD2. Trimming removed 3 bases from V and 4 bases from J; junction bases left unmatched: 5. The CDR3 runs to 16 residues. The germline CDR1 and CDR2 sequences are SEHNR and FQNEAQ (reference sequence). Written as DNA, the CDR3 is TGTGCCAGCAGCTTTCCGGGACTAGCGCGCACCGGGGAGCTGTTTTTT. Encoded protein: CASSFPGLARTGELFF.

The gene calls are TRBV6-5 and TRBJ2-3; D ambiguous. The germline gives CDR1 MNHEY, CDR2 SVGAGI. The V end was cut by 0 bases, the J end by 1 base, with 8 bases between. The CDR3 covers 15 residues. In nucleotides, the CDR3 is TGTGCCAGCAGTTACTCCAGCCGGGGCACAGATACGCAGTATTTT. This gives the protein CASSYSSRGTDTQYF.